The 11 T cell receptor beta chains below come from one sample, sequenced in a study of T cells in Graves' hyperthyroidism and ophthalmopathy. Amplified TCR beta CDR3 regions came from RNA transcripts. The TCR CDR3 was amplified in a first-round RT-PCR using the HTBI primer set. One entry per CDR3 protein, called by TCRdb with MiXCR from the multiplex PCR reads. The sample shows about 380,000 distinct CDR3 sequences, roughly 14% of them seen only once. Sequencing was performed on blood. Receptors were obtained from a woman in her fifties or sixties with Graves' hyperthyroidism.

This clonotype was counted many times. The V call is TRBV5-1, the J call TRBJ2-7, with 8 bases fitting TRBD1. Germline CDR1 SGHRS, CDR2 YFSETQ. This CDR3 has 13 residues. V was clipped by 4 bases and J by 5 bases; unmatched bases: 5. This CDR3 is CASSEGQGNEQYF. CDR3 nucleotide sequence: TGCGCCAGCAGCGAAGGACAGGGTAACGAGCAGTACTTC.

This clonotype has ten or more counts. This chain connects TRBV24-1 to TRBJ2-1, with TRBD2 identical over 9 bases. V lost 3 bases, J lost 10 bases, and 18 bases stayed unmatched. The CDR3 consists of 18 residues. CDR1 is KGHDR, CDR2 SFDVKD, per germline. CDR3 DNA sequence: TGTGCCACCAGTGATCCCAATAGCGCGCGGGAGGGCCGGTGGGAGCAGTTCTTC. Residues: CATSDPNSAREGRWEQFF.

This chain connects TRBV5-1 to TRBJ2-7, with TRBD2 matching 10 bases. The germline CDR1 and CDR2 sequences are SGHRS and YFSETQ. The CDR3 has 14 amino acids. After removal of 2 bases from V and 6 bases from J, the junction contained 5 bases not matched to a gene. CDR3 DNA sequence: TGCGCCAGCAGCTTAGCGGGAGGGCCCGGCGAGCAGTACTTC. Its protein is CASSLAGGPGEQYF.

This clonotype turned up a few times. This chain connects TRBV29-1 to TRBJ2-5; 13 nucleotides line up with TRBD2. V dropped 2 bases and J dropped 1; count of bases not matched to a gene: 4. Germline values: CDR1 SQVTM, CDR2 ANQGSEA. CDR3 length equals 16 residues. The CDR3 loop reads CSVEWTSGSGQETQYF. DNA of the CDR3: TGCAGCGTTGAATGGACTAGCGGGAGTGGCCAAGAGACCCAGTACTTC. The whole variable domain, filled in from reference TRBV29-1 and TRBJ2-5, reads SAVISQKPSRDICQRGTSLTIQCQVDSQVTMMFWYRQQPGQSLTLIATANQGSEATYESGFVIDKFPISRPNLTFSTLTVSNMSPEDSSIYLCSVEWTSGSGQETQYFGPGTRLLVL.

This clonotype was seen at least ten times. The gene calls are TRBV6-2 or TRBV6-3 and TRBJ2-7; 7 bases line up with TRBD2. V trimming: 2 bases; J trimming: 3 bases; junction bases outside the gene matches: 7. Looked up from germline, CDR1 is MNHEY and CDR2 is SVGEGT. The CDR3 is 15 amino acids. In DNA, the CDR3 is TGTGCCAGCAGTTACATATCTAGCGGAAACTACGAGCAGTACTTC. It yields the protein CASSYISSGNYEQYF.

About this clonotype: This may come from a read error, since a much larger clone is one base off. V and J are TRBV7-3 and TRBJ1-3; D not resolved. CDR1 and CDR2 from the germline V gene are SGHTA and FQGTGA. The CDR3 loop spans 15 amino acids. The CDR3 bases are TGTGCCAGCGGCTTAAACAGAAGCTCTGGAAACACCATATATTTT. Amino acid sequence: CASGLNRSSGNTIYF.

This clonotype has ten or more counts. The rearrangement uses TRBV7-3 and TRBJ1-1; possibly TRBD1 for D (6 bases). V lost 2 bases, J lost 4 bases, and 11 bases lay in between. CDR1 and CDR2 from the germline V gene are SGHTA and FQGTGA. The CDR3 loop spans 14 amino acids. The DNA for the CDR3 is TGTGCCAGCAGCTTACACCAGGGGACCACTGAAGCTTTCTTT. This codes for CASSLHQGTTEAFF.

This clonotype was counted between two and nine times. The chain couples TRBV7-8 to TRBJ1-4; D is uncertain. This CDR3 has 12 amino acids. Trimming removed 5 bases at V and 14 bases at J, with 15 bases between. Germline CDR1 is SGHVS and CDR2 is FQNEAQ. Here the CDR3 reads CASSGEAAALFF. The CDR3 DNA follows: TGTGCCAGCAGCGGGGAGGCGGCAGCCCTGTTTTTT.

This clonotype was observed at least ten times. This chain connects TRBV7-3 to TRBJ2-1; no clear D. Trimming pared 4 bases from V and 11 bases from J, leaving 15 bases between. Germline V lookup: CDR1 SGHTA, CDR2 FQGTGA. There are 13 residues in the CDR3. The CDR3, as DNA: TGTGCCAGCAGCTCACAACCTTCGGAGCAGCAGTTCTTC. Residues: CASSSQPSEQQFF.

This clonotype was counted at least ten times. J is TRBJ2-5 and V is TRBV29-1; tentatively, D is TRBD1 (6 bases). This CDR3 has 14 residues. The V gene's germline CDR1 is SQVTM and CDR2 ANQGSEA. Trimming cost V 6 bases and J 1 base, with 15 bases left between them. The CDR3 here is CSVSRTVAQETQYF. CDR3 sequence (DNA): TGCAGCGTATCTCGGACAGTGGCCCAAGAGACCCAGTACTTC.

This clonotype was observed many times. CDR3 loop: CASSYQPYYADGYTF. CDR3 in DNA: TGTGCCAGCAGCTACCAACCGTACTATGCGGATGGCTACACCTTC. The chain recombines TRBV6-1 with TRBJ1-2; D not resolved. This CDR3 contains 15 residues. Trimming took 6 bases from V and 6 from J, leaving 20 bases between them. Germline values: CDR1 MNHNS, CDR2 SASEGT.